What follows are 18 T cell receptor beta chains derived from one specimen sequenced in a study of neurological immune-mediated disorders. TCRdb itself ran the 5' RACE reads through MiXCR, one entry per CDR3 protein. The sample consists of about 25,000 distinct CDR3 sequences, around 15% of them appearing once. The sequenced sample consisted of PBMCs. These receptor sequences come from a woman between 40 and 55 years old with HTLV-1-associated myelopathy (HAM/TSP).

This clonotype was seen more than once but under ten times. This chain uses TRBV3-1 with TRBJ2-7; 7 bases match TRBD2. The CDR3 consists of 15 residues. V shed 0 bases and J 10 bases; nucleotides not matched to a gene: 12. The germline CDR1 and CDR2 sequences are LGHDT and YNNKEL (reference sequence). CDR3: CASSQDPSGVEDQYF. The CDR3 nucleotides read TGTGCCAGCAGCCAAGATCCGAGCGGGGTTGAGGATCAGTACTTC.

Ten or more counts support this clonotype. V and J are TRBV27 and TRBJ2-7; the D is unclear. Germline CDR1 reads MNHEY; CDR2 reads SMNVEV (reference sequence). The CDR3 is made up of 14 amino acids. V was cut by 1 base and J by 0 bases, with 7 bases left in between. This CDR3 reads CASSLYSDSYEQYF. The CDR3 DNA is TGTGCCAGCAGTTTATACAGCGACTCCTACGAGCAGTACTTC.

This clonotype was counted many times. The gene calls are TRBV11-2 and TRBJ2-7; no definite D call. Germline CDR1 reads SGHAT; CDR2 reads FQNNGV. This CDR3 has 15 amino acids. V shed 0 bases and J shed 3 bases, with 12 bases lying between them. The CDR3 sequence is CASSLDLGKFYEQYF. CDR3 nucleotides: TGTGCCAGCAGCTTAGACCTCGGCAAATTCTACGAGCAGTACTTC.

There are many counts of this clonotype. The V call is TRBV5-1, the J call TRBJ2-7, with 14 bases matching TRBD2. V gave up 4 bases and J gave up 2 bases; unmatched junction bases: 8. Germline loops: CDR1 SGHRS, CDR2 YFSETQ. The CDR3 covers 17 residues. CDR3 residues: CASSRGTSGSSPYEQYF. CDR3 nucleotide sequence: TGCGCCAGCAGCCGGGGGACTAGCGGGAGTTCGCCCTACGAGCAGTACTTC.

In its sample, this clonotype was seen many times. This chain uses TRBV20-1 with TRBJ1-6, with TRBD1 matching 8 bases. This CDR3 has 12 residues. Germline V lookup: CDR1 DFQATT, CDR2 SNEGSKA (reference sequence). The V and J ends lost 5 bases and 9 bases, in that order; junction bases with no gene match: 3. CDR3 loop: CSARDRLSPLHF. The CDR3 DNA reads as TGCAGTGCTCGGGACAGGCTTTCACCCCTCCACTTT.

This clonotype was found many times. The genes are TRBV5-1 and TRBJ1-2; 7 bases match TRBD1. The CDR3 loop spans 14 amino acids. CDR1 and CDR2 (germline): SGHRS, YFSETQ. V trimming: 4 bases; J trimming: 2 bases; junction bases outside the gene matches: 5. CDR3 sequence (DNA): TGCGCCAGCAGCCCGGGACAGTCGAACTATGGCTACACCTTC. Its translation: CASSPGQSNYGYTF.

This clonotype showed up many times. V gene TRBV20-1 combines with J gene TRBJ2-5; TRBD1 is a possible D gene (5 bases). The germline V gene encodes CDR1 DFQATT and CDR2 SNEGSKA (reference sequence). V was clipped by 3 bases and J by 2 bases, with 7 bases between them. The CDR3 is 12 amino acids. Here the CDR3 reads CSASWTQETQYF. In DNA form, the CDR3 reads TGCAGTGCTAGCTGGACACAAGAGACCCAGTACTTC.

This clonotype was seen ten or more times. The CDR3 spells CASSYGAGRNTIYF. CDR3 nucleotide sequence: TGTGCCAGCAGTTACGGGGCAGGGAGGAACACCATATATTTT. The chain couples TRBV6-5 to TRBJ1-3; a weak D match, TRBD1 (5 bases). V lost 2 bases and J 7 bases, leaving 12 bases between the germline ends. CDR3 length equals 14 residues. The V gene's germline CDR1 is MNHEY and CDR2 SVGAGI.

This clonotype was observed many times. The chain has TRBV20-1 and TRBJ1-4, with D possibly matching TRBD1 (5 bases). The CDR3 consists of 11 residues. Germline lookup yields CDR1 DFQATT and CDR2 SNEGSKA (reference sequence). V was shortened by 5 bases and J by 8 bases, with 9 bases between the two germline ends. The CDR3 loop reads CSAGGEEKLFF. Written as DNA, the CDR3 is TGCAGTGCTGGGGGGGAAGAAAAACTGTTTTTT.

This clonotype was seen ten or more times. J is TRBJ1-1 and V is TRBV5-1; D unresolved. Germline lookup yields CDR1 SGHRS and CDR2 YFSETQ. The CDR3 is made up of 16 amino acids. Trimming pared 3 bases from V and 2 bases from J, leaving 17 bases between. The DNA of the CDR3 is TGCGCCAGCAGCTACCTCGTCAGCATAGGTAACACTGAAGCTTTCTTT. As protein: CASSYLVSIGNTEAFF.

There are many counts of this clonotype. The chain employs TRBV3-1 and TRBJ1-2, with D perhaps TRBD1 (5 bases). The CDR3 spans 14 residues. Germline CDR1 and CDR2: LGHDT and YNNKEL (reference sequence). V was clipped by 4 bases and J by 2 bases, with 11 bases between them. The DNA of the CDR3 is TGTGCCAGCAGCCCGACAGAGGGGAACTATGGCTACACCTTC. Translation gives CASSPTEGNYGYTF.

This clonotype was seen repeatedly, ten times or more. The chain has TRBV12-3 or TRBV12-4 and TRBJ2-2; a weak D match, TRBD1 (5 bases). The V end was cut by 7 bases, the J end by 3 bases, with 15 bases between. The CDR3 contains 15 residues. Here the CDR3 reads CASNKASGYTGELFF. For the CDR3, the DNA is TGTGCCAGCAATAAAGCGTCAGGGTACACCGGGGAGCTGTTTTTT.

Ten or more counts support this clonotype. The chain employs TRBV11-2 and TRBJ2-2, with D hard to call. Germline-derived CDR1 and CDR2 are SGHAT and FQNNGV. The length of the CDR3 is 18 residues. The V end was cut by 3 bases, the J end by 4 bases, with 21 bases between. The CDR3 is CASSFGIPHYLLTGELFF. The CDR3 DNA follows: TGTGCCAGCAGCTTCGGTATCCCTCACTATTTACTCACCGGGGAGCTGTTTTTT. Supplemented by reference TRBV11-2 and TRBJ2-2, the full variable domain reads EAGVAQSPRYKIIEKRQSVAFWCNPISGHATLYWYQQILGQGPKLLIQFQNNGVVDDSQLPKDRFSAERLKGVDSTLKIQPAKLEDSAVYLCASSFGIPHYLLTGELFFGEGSRLTVL.

This clonotype is medium-sized within its sample. The CDR3 sequence is CASSVQGDTQYF. Here the CDR3 DNA reads TGTGCCAGCAGCGTACAGGGAGATACGCAGTATTTT. The V call is TRBV5-6, the J call TRBJ2-3, with D tentatively TRBD1 (6 bases). The V gene lost 4 bases and the J gene lost 5 bases, with 8 bases spanning the gap. CDR3 length equals 12 residues. Germline CDR1 is SGHDT and CDR2 is YYEEEE.

This clonotype was found many times. The V and J genes are TRBV20-1 and TRBJ2-3; perhaps TRBD2 as D (6 bases). Germline CDR1 is DFQATT and CDR2 is SNEGSKA (reference sequence). V dropped 3 bases and J dropped 1 base, with 11 bases sitting between them. This CDR3 spans 14 amino acids. CDR3 residues: CSARDGGGTDTQYF. DNA of the CDR3: TGCAGTGCTAGGGACGGCGGGGGCACAGATACGCAGTATTTT.

This clonotype was seen repeatedly, ten times or more. The chain carries TRBV6-6 and TRBJ1-1; 8 bases map to TRBD1. V dropped 2 bases and J dropped 6; count of bases not matched to a gene: 8. Germline loops: CDR1 MNHNY, CDR2 SVGAGI (reference sequence). This CDR3 has 15 amino acids. In DNA, the CDR3 is TGTGCCAGCAGTTACCCGGGACAGGCCAGGGCTGAAGCTTTCTTT. Translating gives CASSYPGQARAEAFF.

This clonotype came up many times. CDR3 DNA sequence: TGCAGTGCTAGACTAGCGAATGAGCAGTTCTTC. This gives the protein CSARLANEQFF. The chain combines TRBV20-1 with TRBJ2-1, with D tentatively TRBD2 (6 bases). The CDR3 runs 11 residues. Trimming pared 2 bases from V and 7 bases from J, leaving 6 bases between. The germline V gene encodes CDR1 DFQATT and CDR2 SNEGSKA (reference sequence).

This clonotype was picked up many times. The chain carries TRBV20-1 and TRBJ2-1; weak D call: TRBD2 (7 bases). The CDR3 is 16 amino acids. Germline V CDR1 and CDR2: DFQATT, SNEGSKA (reference sequence). V was trimmed by 0 bases and J by 3 bases, leaving 15 bases between them. CDR3 nucleotide sequence: TGCAGTGCTAGAGAGGGAGGGCGGGGGCACTACAATGAGCAGTTCTTC. Its translation is CSAREGGRGHYNEQFF.